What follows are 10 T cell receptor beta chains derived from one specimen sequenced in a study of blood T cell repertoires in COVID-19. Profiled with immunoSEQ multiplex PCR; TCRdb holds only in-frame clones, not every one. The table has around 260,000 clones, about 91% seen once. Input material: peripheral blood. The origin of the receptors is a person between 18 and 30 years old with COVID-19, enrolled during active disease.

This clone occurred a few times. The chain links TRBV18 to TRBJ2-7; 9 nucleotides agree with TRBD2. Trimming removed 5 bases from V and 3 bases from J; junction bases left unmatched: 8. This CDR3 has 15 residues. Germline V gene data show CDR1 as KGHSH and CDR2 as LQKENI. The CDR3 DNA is TGTGCCAGCTCAAAATATGCGGGAGGGGGCTACGAGCAGTACTTC. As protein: CASSKYAGGGYEQYF. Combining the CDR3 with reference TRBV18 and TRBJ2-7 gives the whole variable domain NAGVMQNPRHLVRRRGQEARLRCSPMKGHSHVYWYRQLPEEGLKFMVYLQKENIIDESGMPKERFSAEFPKEGPSILRIQQVVRGDSAAYFCASSKYAGGGYEQYFGPGTRLTVT.

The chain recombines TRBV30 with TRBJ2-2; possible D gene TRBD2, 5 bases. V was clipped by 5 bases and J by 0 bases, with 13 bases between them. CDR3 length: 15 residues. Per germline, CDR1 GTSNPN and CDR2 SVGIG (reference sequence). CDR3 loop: CAWRGQATNTGELFF. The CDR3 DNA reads TGTGCCTGGCGAGGGCAGGCGACGAACACCGGGGAGCTGTTTTTT.

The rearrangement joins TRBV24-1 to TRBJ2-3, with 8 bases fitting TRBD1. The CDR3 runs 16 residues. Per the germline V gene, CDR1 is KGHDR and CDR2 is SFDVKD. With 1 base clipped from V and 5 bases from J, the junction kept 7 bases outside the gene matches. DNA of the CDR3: TGTGCCACCAGTGATTTCTCAGGGGGCGAGAAAGATACGCAGTATTTT. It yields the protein CATSDFSGGEKDTQYF.

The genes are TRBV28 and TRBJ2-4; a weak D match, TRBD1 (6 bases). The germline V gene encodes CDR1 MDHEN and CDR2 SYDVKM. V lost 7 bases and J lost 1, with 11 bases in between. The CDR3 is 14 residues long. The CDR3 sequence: CASTLGGAKNIQYF. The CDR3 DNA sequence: TGTGCCAGCACCTTAGGGGGTGCCAAAAACATTCAGTACTTC.

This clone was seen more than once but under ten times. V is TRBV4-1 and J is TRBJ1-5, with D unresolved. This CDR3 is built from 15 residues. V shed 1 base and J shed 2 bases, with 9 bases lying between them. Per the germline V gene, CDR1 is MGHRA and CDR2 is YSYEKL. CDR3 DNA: TGCGCCAGCAGCCAAGGACACCTTGGCAATCAGCCCCAGCATTTT. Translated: CASSQGHLGNQPQHF.

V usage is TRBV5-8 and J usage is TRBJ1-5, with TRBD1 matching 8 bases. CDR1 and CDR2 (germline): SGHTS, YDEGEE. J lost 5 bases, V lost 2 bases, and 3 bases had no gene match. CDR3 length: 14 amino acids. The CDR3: CASSLDRGHQPQHF. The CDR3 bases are TGTGCCAGCAGCTTAGACAGGGGACATCAGCCCCAGCATTTT.

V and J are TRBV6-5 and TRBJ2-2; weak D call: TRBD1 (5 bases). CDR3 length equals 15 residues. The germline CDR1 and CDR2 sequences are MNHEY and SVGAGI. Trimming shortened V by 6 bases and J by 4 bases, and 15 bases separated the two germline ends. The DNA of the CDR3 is TGTGCCAGCAGGTCCCAGGGTTCTGGCACCGGGGAGCTGTTTTTT. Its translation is CASRSQGSGTGELFF.

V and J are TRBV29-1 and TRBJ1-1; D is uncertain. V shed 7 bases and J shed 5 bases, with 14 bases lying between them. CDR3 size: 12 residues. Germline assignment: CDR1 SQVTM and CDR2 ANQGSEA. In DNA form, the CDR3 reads TGCAGCGCGTCCTGGGGAGGGACTGAAGCTTTCTTT. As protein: CSASWGGTEAFF.

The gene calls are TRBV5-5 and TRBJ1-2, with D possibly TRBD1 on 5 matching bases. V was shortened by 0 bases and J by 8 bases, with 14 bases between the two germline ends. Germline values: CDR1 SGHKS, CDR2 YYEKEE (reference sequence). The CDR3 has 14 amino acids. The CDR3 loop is CASSLAGGSGGYTF. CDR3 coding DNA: TGTGCCAGCAGCTTGGCGGGGGGGTCCGGGGGCTACACCTTC.

CDR3 coding DNA: TGTGCCAGCAGGGCCTCGTCGGACAGTTACTATGGCTACACCTTC. This gives the protein CASRASSDSYYGYTF. V gene TRBV9 combines with J gene TRBJ1-2; possibly TRBD1 for D (6 bases). With 5 bases removed from V and 3 bases from J, the gap between germline ends came to 17 bases. Germline CDR1 is SGDLS and CDR2 is YYNGEE. The CDR3 is made up of 15 amino acids.